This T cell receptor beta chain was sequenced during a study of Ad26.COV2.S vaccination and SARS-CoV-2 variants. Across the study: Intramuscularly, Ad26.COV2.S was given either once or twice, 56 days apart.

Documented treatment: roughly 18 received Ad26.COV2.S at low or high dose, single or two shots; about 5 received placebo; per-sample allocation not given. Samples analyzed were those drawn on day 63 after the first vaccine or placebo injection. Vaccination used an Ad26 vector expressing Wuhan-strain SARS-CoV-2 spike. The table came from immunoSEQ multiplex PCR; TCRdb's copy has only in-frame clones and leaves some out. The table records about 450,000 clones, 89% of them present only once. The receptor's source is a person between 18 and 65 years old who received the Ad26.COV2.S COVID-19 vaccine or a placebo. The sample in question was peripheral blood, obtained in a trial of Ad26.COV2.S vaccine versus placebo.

CDR3: CSVTTGTLYEQYF. In DNA form, the CDR3 reads TGCAGCGTTACCACAGGGACCCTCTACGAGCAGTACTTC. This chain connects TRBV29-1 to TRBJ2-7, with a weak D call TRBD1 (6 bases). This CDR3 spans 13 amino acids. V was pared by 5 bases and J by 3 bases, with 14 bases between. Germline CDR1 is SQVTM and CDR2 is ANQGSEA.